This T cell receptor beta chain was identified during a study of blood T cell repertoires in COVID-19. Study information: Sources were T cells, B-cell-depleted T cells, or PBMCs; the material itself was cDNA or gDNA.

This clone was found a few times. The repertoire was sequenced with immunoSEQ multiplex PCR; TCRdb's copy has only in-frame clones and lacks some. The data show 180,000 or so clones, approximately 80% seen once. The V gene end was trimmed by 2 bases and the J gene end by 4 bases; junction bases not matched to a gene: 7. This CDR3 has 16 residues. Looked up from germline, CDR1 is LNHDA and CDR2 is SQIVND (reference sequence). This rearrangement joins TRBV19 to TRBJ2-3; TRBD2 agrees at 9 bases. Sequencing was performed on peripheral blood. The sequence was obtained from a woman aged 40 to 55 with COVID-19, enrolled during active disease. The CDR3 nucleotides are TGTGCCAGTAGTATATCTTTGTCTAGCGGGGCAGATACGCAGTATTTT. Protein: CASSISLSSGADTQYF.